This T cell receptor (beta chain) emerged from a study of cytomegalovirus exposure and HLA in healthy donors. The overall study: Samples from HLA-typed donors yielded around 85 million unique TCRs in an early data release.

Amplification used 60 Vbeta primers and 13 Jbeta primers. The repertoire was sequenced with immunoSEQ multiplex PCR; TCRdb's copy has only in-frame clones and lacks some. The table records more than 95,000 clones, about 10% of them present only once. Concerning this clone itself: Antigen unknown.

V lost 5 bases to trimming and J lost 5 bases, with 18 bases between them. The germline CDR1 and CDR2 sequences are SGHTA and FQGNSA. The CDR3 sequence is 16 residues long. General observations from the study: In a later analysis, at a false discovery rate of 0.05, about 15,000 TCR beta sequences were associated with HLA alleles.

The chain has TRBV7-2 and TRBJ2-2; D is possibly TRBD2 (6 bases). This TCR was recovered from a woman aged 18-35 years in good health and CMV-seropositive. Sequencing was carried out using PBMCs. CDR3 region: CASSPSALAWTGELFF. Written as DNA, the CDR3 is TGTGCCAGCAGCCCAAGCGCGCTAGCGTGGACCGGGGAGCTGTTTTTT.